The clone carrying this T cell receptor (beta chain) was counted once. Using a J-beta primer mix together with a sample-barcoded 5' primer, a second PCR was run for about 6 to 12 cycles. Tags on each cDNA molecule came from a template-switch adaptor with 12 random nucleotides. Each sample provided no less than 2.5 million CDR3-containing paired-end reads. TCRdb re-analysed the 5' RACE reads in MiXCR, keeping a single row per CDR3 protein. The repertoire holds 600,000 to 800,000 distinct CDR3 sequences, more than 45% seen once, with 13% in the top ten. In germline, CDR1 is SGHTA, CDR2 FQGNSA. This CDR3 contains 15 residues. This specimen comes from a study of blood T cells in healthy people across ages.

The chain carries TRBV7-2 and TRBJ2-5; 10 bases fit TRBD2. Judging by the DNA end, TRBJ2-4 fits better; the J call may be wrong. The receptor was isolated from an elderly woman in good health. Source material: blood. The CDR3 bases are TGTGCCAGCAGCCTCCTAGCGGGGGATAAAAACATTCAGTACTTC. Translated, it gives CASSLLAGDKNIQYF.